Following are 3 T cell receptor beta chains from one sample sequenced in a study of immune characterization of retroperitoneal liposarcoma (dated by TCRdb to between 2019 and 2020). The library was prepared using PCR. Sequencer: NextSeq 500. TCRdb reprocessing: public reads trimmed at Q25 with fastp, clones called with MiXCR, in-frame beta chains kept. Identical CDR3 protein sequences are pooled into one entry, listed with their most common genes and DNA. A total of 10,000 or so distinct CDR3 sequences appear in this sample, about a quarter of them only once. The biggest ten clones account for approximately 8% of the sample. The sequenced sample consisted of tumor tissue. The receptors were sampled from a male donor with retroperitoneal liposarcoma.

This clonotype appeared many times. The chain combines TRBV12-3 or TRBV12-4 with TRBJ2-1; 8 bases fit TRBD2. CDR3 length: 14 residues. V was clipped by 6 bases and J by 10 bases; unmatched bases: 11. CDR3 nucleotides: TGTGCCAGCAGGTCCAGCGGGGGCCACTACGAGCAGTTCTTC. Translated: CASRSSGGHYEQFF.

The CDR3 protein is CASSPTSGFTDTQYF. CDR3 nucleotide sequence: TGTGCCAGCAGTCCGACTAGCGGGTTCACAGATACGCAGTATTTT. The chain uses TRBV11-3 and TRBJ2-3; 10 bases map to TRBD2. Per germline, CDR1 SGHNT and CDR2 YENEEA. The CDR3 length is 15 residues. The V gene end was trimmed by 6 bases and the J gene end by 2 bases; junction bases not matched to a gene: 5.

This chain uses TRBV10-2 with TRBJ2-3, with D unresolved. Trimming removed 0 bases at V and 4 bases at J, with 8 bases between. Germline CDR1 and CDR2: WSHSY and SAAADI. The CDR3 has 14 residues. CDR3 in amino acids: CASSESRSSDTQYF. In nucleotides, the CDR3 is TGCGCCAGCAGTGAGTCGAGGAGTTCAGATACGCAGTATTTT.